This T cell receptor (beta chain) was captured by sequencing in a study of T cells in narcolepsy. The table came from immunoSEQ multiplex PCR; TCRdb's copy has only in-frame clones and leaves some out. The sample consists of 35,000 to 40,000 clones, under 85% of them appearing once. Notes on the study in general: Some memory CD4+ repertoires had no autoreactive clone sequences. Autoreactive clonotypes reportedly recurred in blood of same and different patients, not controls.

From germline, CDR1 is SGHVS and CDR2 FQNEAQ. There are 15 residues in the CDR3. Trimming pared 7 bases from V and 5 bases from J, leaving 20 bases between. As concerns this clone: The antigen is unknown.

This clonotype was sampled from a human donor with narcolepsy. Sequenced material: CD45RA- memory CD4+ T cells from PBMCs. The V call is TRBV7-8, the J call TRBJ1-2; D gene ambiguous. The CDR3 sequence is CASTPTVTAGYGYTF. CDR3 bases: TGTGCCAGCACCCCTACCGTGACTGCGGGTTATGGCTACACCTTC.